The sequence of this TCR beta chain was determined in a study of blood T cell repertoires in COVID-19. Study as a whole: PBMCs, B-cell-depleted T cells, or T cells were the source of the cDNA or gDNA that made up the material.

Repertoires were generated with immunoSEQ multiplex PCR, while TCRdb's copy carries only in-frame clones and drops some. Of about 82,000 clones in the sample, roughly 78% were seen once. The V gene's germline CDR1 is SGHNT and CDR2 YYREEE (reference sequence). Trimming took 0 bases from V and 5 from J, leaving 21 bases between them. The CDR3 totals 18 residues. The sequence was obtained from a man aged 55 to 70 with COVID-19, enrolled during active disease. This chain joins TRBV5-4 and TRBJ2-1; tentatively, D is TRBD1 (8 bases). Sequences were obtained from peripheral blood. CDR3: CASSLGGRGLGLDNEQFF. In DNA, the CDR3 is TGTGCCAGCAGCTTGGGGGGCAGGGGGCTAGGACTAGACAATGAGCAGTTCTTC.